The present TCR beta chain was sequenced within a study of T cell responses to AZD1222 COVID-19 vaccine. As for the study in general: Second-dose intervals near 4 or 12 weeks were combined.

As concerns this clone: Its antigen remains unidentified.

Profiled with immunoSEQ multiplex PCR; TCRdb holds only in-frame clones, not every one. The table has roughly 180,000 clones, about 91% seen once. Notes on the study in general: At study baseline, merely five or six AZD1222 recipients were seropositive.

Sequencing was performed on peripheral blood, taken on day 0 of AZD1222 vaccination. The sequence came from an adult in good health.

In DNA form, the CDR3 reads TGCGCCAGCAGCCAATCCAGGGGGAGGGCAGATACGCAGTATTTT. Translating gives CASSQSRGRADTQYF. V usage is TRBV4-3 and J usage is TRBJ2-3; D tentatively reads TRBD1 or TRBD2 (7 bases each). Germline-derived CDR1 and CDR2 are LGHNA and YSLEER. Trimming took off 2 bases at V and 4 bases at J, with 13 bases between the two ends. There are 15 residues in the CDR3.